This entry concerns a single T cell receptor beta chain. Antigen specificity is unknown. These data come from a study of vaccination and CD4 T cells after COVID-19. Study background: In culture, cells were exposed to overlapping spike peptides from SARS-CoV-2, HCoV-NL63, HCoV-OC43 and HCoV-229E.

The Oncomine TCR Beta short-read assay generated sequence data from the DNA of cultured CD4+ T cells. A single record per CDR3 protein comes from TCRdb applying MiXCR to the PCR reads. The profile shows over 8,500 distinct CDR3 sequences, roughly a fifth of them singletons. Germline V gives CDR1 MDHEN, CDR2 SYDVKM. The CDR3 spans 15 residues. V lost 5 bases and J lost 1, with 15 bases in between. Treatment of the sample: roughly ten-day PBMC culture with coronavirus spike peptide pools or control peptides (ViraFEST assay). V gene TRBV28 combines with J gene TRBJ2-7, with D possibly matching TRBD1 (6 bases). The clonotype comes from a human donor who had recovered from COVID-19. Sequencing used CD4+ T cells from blood, cultured in vitro, obtained after SARS-CoV-2 vaccination. CDR3 in amino acids: CASSARGGGSYEQYF. Here the CDR3 DNA reads TGTGCCAGCAGTGCCAGGGGTGGGGGTTCCTACGAGCAGTACTTC.